This paragraph covers one T cell receptor (beta chain) sequence. Its cognate antigen is unknown. These data are taken from a study of blood T cells in healthy people across ages. Study-level results: Naive T cell percentage and TCR beta diversity correlated strongly.

A sample-barcoded 5' primer and a J-beta primer mix were used in a second PCR of roughly 6 to 11 cycles. TCRdb recomputed calls from the 5' RACE reads with MiXCR, one row per CDR3 protein. Seen here are roughly 800,000 distinct CDR3 sequences, 55% to 70% observed once, and the top ten hold roughly 22%. Trimming shortened V by 5 bases and J by 0 bases, and 10 bases separated the two germline ends. Germline-derived CDR1 and CDR2 are SGHTA and FQGNSA. The CDR3 is 14 amino acids. The chain links TRBV7-2 to TRBJ1-1; D call uncertain. This sequence was found in a man aged 25-45 years in good health. Sequencing was carried out using blood. The CDR3 sequence is CASSRSLLNTEAFF. CDR3 DNA: TGTGCCAGCAGCCGCAGCCTATTGAACACTGAAGCTTTCTTT.